The entry below describes one T cell receptor (beta chain). What it binds is unknown. V dropped 10 bases and J dropped 4; count of bases not matched to a gene: 6. The CDR3 has 14 residues. Germline V gene lookup returns CDR1 MNHNY and CDR2 SVGAGI (reference sequence). Profiled with immunoSEQ multiplex PCR; TCRdb holds only in-frame clones, not every one. The data show some 10,000 clones, with approximately 71% seen just once and about a quarter held by the top ten. This specimen belongs to a study of OX40 agonist ivuxolimab in advanced cancers. At the level of the study: Each patient was given ivuxolimab into a vein every 2 weeks, at 0.01 to 10 mg/kg. Mean age approximately 55 years, range 23 to 79; about 81% male. Study conclusions and caveats: At 0.1 to 3.0 mg/kg and by week 6, CD4+ and CD8+ T cells in the blood had expanded clonally.

The rearrangement joins TRBV6-6 to TRBJ1-5, with TRBD1 matching over 11 bases. Sequencing used CD4+ or CD8+ T cells sorted from blood, obtained in a trial of the OX40 agonist ivuxolimab. The receptor comes from an adult with an advanced solid tumor such as melanoma, head and neck, liver or kidney cancer. The CDR3 is CATWTGGGNQPQHF. The DNA of the CDR3 is TGTGCCACCTGGACAGGGGGCGGTAATCAGCCCCAGCATTTT.